Listed here are 14 T cell receptor beta chains from one sample, sequenced in a study of cytomegalovirus exposure and HLA in healthy donors. The PCR had 60 Vbeta and 13 Jbeta primers. Only in-frame clones appear in the TCRdb table, and some are missing; sequencing was by immunoSEQ multiplex PCR. The data contain some 80,000 clones, roughly four fifths of them singletons. Sequenced material: PBMCs. The receptors come from a human donor in good health.

The chain uses TRBV6-1 and TRBJ1-5; tentatively, D is TRBD1 (5 bases). CDR3 size: 13 residues. Trimming took off 11 bases at V and 7 bases at J, with 18 bases between the two ends. CDR1 and CDR2 from the germline V gene are MNHNS and SASEGT. CDR3 bases: TGTGCCTCCACCTCAGGGCCCTGGCAGCCCCAGCATTTT. This translates into CASTSGPWQPQHF.

This sequence joins TRBV7-2 and TRBJ2-1; TRBD2 matches at 8 bases. The V and J ends lost 1 base and 4 bases, in that order; junction bases with no gene match: 9. CDR1 and CDR2 (germline): SGHTA, FQGNSA. The CDR3 is made up of 17 amino acids. Written as DNA, the CDR3 is TGTGCCAGCAGCTTAGAGGGCGGCGGGGGGCCATACAATGAGCAGTTCTTC. Translation gives CASSLEGGGGPYNEQFF.

The chain recombines TRBV7-2 with TRBJ2-6; perhaps TRBD2 as D (5 bases). Deletions cut 5 bases from V and 0 bases from J, with 5 bases between. The CDR3 has 14 residues. Germline V lookup: CDR1 SGHTA, CDR2 FQGNSA. The DNA of the CDR3 is TGTGCCAGCAGCCGGGACTCTGGGGCCAACGTCCTGACTTTC. This sequence encodes CASSRDSGANVLTF.

The DNA of the CDR3 is TGTGCCAGCAGTCGAGCTAGGGGGCGCAACTATGGCTACACCTTC. Translating gives CASSRARGRNYGYTF. V usage is TRBV2 and J usage is TRBJ1-2; 7 positions match TRBD1. CDR1 SNHLY and CDR2 FYNNEI come from the germline V gene. The V gene end was trimmed by 5 bases and the J gene end by 2 bases; junction bases not matched to a gene: 8. The CDR3 runs 15 residues.

This clone was detected only a few times. V usage is TRBV5-1 and J usage is TRBJ1-1; D gene ambiguous. CDR3 length: 13 residues. Germline CDR1 reads SGHRS; CDR2 reads YFSETQ. V was shortened by 2 bases and J by 0 bases, with 5 bases between the two germline ends. CDR3 residues: CASSFQVNTEAFF. The CDR3 region has the DNA TGCGCCAGCAGCTTTCAGGTGAACACTGAAGCTTTCTTT.

The chain carries TRBV13 and TRBJ1-3; weak D call: TRBD1 (6 bases). Trimming left V 5 bases short and J 0 bases short, with 14 bases between. The CDR3 covers 16 residues. Germline values: CDR1 PRHDT, CDR2 FYEKMQ (reference sequence). The CDR3 protein is CASSLRGLYSGNTIYF. Here the CDR3 DNA reads TGTGCCAGCAGCCTCAGGGGCCTTTACTCTGGAAACACCATATATTTT.

This clone is a singleton in its sample. V and J are TRBV7-2 and TRBJ2-7, with unresolved D. V was shortened by 4 bases and J by 2 bases, with 15 bases between the two germline ends. This CDR3 contains 15 residues. Germline V lookup: CDR1 SGHTA, CDR2 FQGNSA. The CDR3 bases are TGTGCCAGCAGCTCGTCCCCGGTTACTACCTACGAGCAGTACTTC. Residues: CASSSSPVTTYEQYF.

Worth noting for this clone: Other DNA sequences of this sample code for an identical CDR3. V and J are TRBV27 and TRBJ1-1; D unresolved. The V end was cut by 2 bases, the J end by 1 base, with 5 bases between. Germline V CDR1 and CDR2: MNHEY, SMNVEV (reference sequence). This CDR3 spans 13 amino acids. The CDR3 here is CASSLGRNTEAFF. The CDR3 DNA sequence: TGTGCCAGCAGTTTAGGCAGGAACACTGAAGCTTTCTTT.

V usage is TRBV6-6 and J usage is TRBJ1-2; no clear D. The V gene lost 5 bases and the J gene lost 4 bases, with 17 bases spanning the gap. The germline CDR1 and CDR2 sequences are MNHNY and SVGAGI (reference sequence). The CDR3 consists of 15 residues. The CDR3 loop reads CASSDWTASPYGYTF. In DNA form, the CDR3 reads TGTGCCAGCAGTGATTGGACCGCTAGCCCCTATGGCTACACCTTC.

With respect to this clone: A read error may account for a junction end that differs from germline. The V and J genes are TRBV5-4 and TRBJ1-2, with D maybe TRBD1 (5 bases). Germline CDR1 and CDR2: SGHNT and YYREEE (reference sequence). The CDR3 totals 12 residues. The CDR3 bases are TGTGCCAGCAGCGAAGACAGCTATGGCTACCCCTTC. Amino acids: CASSEDSYGYPF. Full variable domain (rest looked up from reference TRBV5-4 and TRBJ1-2): ETGVTQSPTHLIKTRGQQVTLRCSSQSGHNTVSWYQQALGQGPQFIFQYYREEENGRGNFPPRFSGLQFPNYSSELNVNALELDDSALYLCASSEDSYGYPFGSGTRLTVV.

The rearrangement joins TRBV4-2 to TRBJ1-2; D is ambiguous. From germline, CDR1 is LGHNA and CDR2 YNFKEQ. The CDR3 spans 15 residues. Trimming took off 0 bases at V and 0 bases at J, with 8 bases between the two ends. The CDR3 DNA follows: TGTGCCAGCAGCCAAGACCCGTTCGCTAACTATGGCTACACCTTC. As protein: CASSQDPFANYGYTF.

This chain connects TRBV9 to TRBJ2-7, with D maybe TRBD2 (7 bases). Per the germline V gene, CDR1 is SGDLS and CDR2 is YYNGEE. The CDR3 has 15 amino acids. The ends were cut back, 0 bases at V and 4 bases at J, with 14 bases in the middle. The CDR3 region is CASSVGGRGGYEQYF. The CDR3 DNA reads TGTGCCAGCAGCGTAGGCGGGAGAGGGGGTTACGAGCAGTACTTC.

The chain carries TRBV25-1 and TRBJ2-3; 7 bases are a match to TRBD1. Unmatched junction bases numbered 5, after V lost 9 bases and J lost 2 bases. Looked up from germline, CDR1 is MGHDK and CDR2 is SYGVNS. The length of the CDR3 is 13 residues. The CDR3 is CASSTGYTDTQYF. The CDR3 DNA follows: TGTGCCAGTTCGACAGGGTACACAGATACGCAGTATTTT.

In the case of this clone: The junction does not match germline at one end; this may be a read error. The V call is TRBV6-5, the J call TRBJ1-5; D uncertain. In germline, CDR1 is MNHEY, CDR2 SVGAGI. The CDR3 sequence is 15 residues long. Here the CDR3 reads CASSIKANSNQPQNF. The CDR3 DNA is TGTGCCAGCAGCATAAAGGCCAATAGCAATCAGCCCCAGAATTTT.